Listed here are 20 T cell receptor beta chains from one sample, sequenced in a study of blood T cell repertoires in COVID-19. TCRdb's copy holds only in-frame clones and misses some; the assay was immunoSEQ multiplex PCR. The table has approximately 75,000 clones, roughly four fifths seen once; the top ten hold roughly 9.7%. The sequenced material came from peripheral blood. Receptors originate from a woman aged 80 or older with acute or convalescent COVID-19.

This clone was counted only a few times. The V gene is TRBV9, the J gene TRBJ1-4; D uncertain. CDR1 is SGDLS, CDR2 YYNGEE, per germline. The germline V and J ends were trimmed by 2 bases and 4 bases, with 9 bases remaining between them. The CDR3 runs to 14 residues. The CDR3 reads CASSVSGSNEKLFF. In DNA form, the CDR3 reads TGTGCCAGCAGCGTCTCGGGGAGTAATGAAAAACTGTTTTTT.

This clone was picked up one time. The V call is TRBV7-8, the J call TRBJ1-5; 8 bases line up with TRBD1. With 5 bases clipped from V and 0 bases from J, the junction kept 3 bases outside the gene matches. The CDR3 is made up of 15 amino acids. The V gene's germline CDR1 is SGHVS and CDR2 FQNEAQ. CDR3 residues: CASSPQGDSNQPQHF. The CDR3 DNA follows: TGTGCCAGCAGCCCACAGGGGGATAGCAATCAGCCCCAGCATTTT.

V usage is TRBV19 and J usage is TRBJ1-5; D unclear. The germline V gene encodes CDR1 LNHDA and CDR2 SQIVND (reference sequence). Between the trimmed V and J ends, which lost 6 bases and 7 bases, there was a span of 16 bases. The CDR3 contains 14 residues. The CDR3, as DNA: TGTGCCAGTAGCTCTGGCCCCTCCATCCAGCCCCAGCATTTT. It yields the protein CASSSGPSIQPQHF.

The V and J genes are TRBV10-3 and TRBJ1-1; 9 bases agree with TRBD1. This CDR3 comprises 15 residues. Looked up from germline, CDR1 is ENHRY and CDR2 is SYGVKD. J gave up 5 bases and V 6 bases, and 10 bases lay outside the gene matches. CDR3 sequence: CAISLEGQGTTEAFF. The CDR3 DNA reads TGTGCCATCAGCCTAGAGGGACAGGGTACGACTGAAGCTTTCTTT.

This sequence joins TRBV19 and TRBJ2-3, with 9 positions matching TRBD1. The V gene's germline CDR1 is LNHDA and CDR2 SQIVND (reference sequence). The CDR3 sequence is 14 residues long. Trimming removed 9 bases from V and 5 bases from J; junction bases left unmatched: 9. The CDR3: CASPRDRVVDTQYF. The CDR3 nucleotides read TGTGCCAGCCCTAGGGACAGGGTTGTAGATACGCAGTATTTT.

J is TRBJ1-1 and V is TRBV6-5; D remains ambiguous. The CDR3 length is 11 residues. Germline assignment: CDR1 MNHEY and CDR2 SVGAGI. V was trimmed by 8 bases and J by 4 bases, leaving 8 bases between them. The CDR3 DNA reads TGTGCCAGCGCGAGGAGCACTGAAGCTTTCTTT. Translated: CASARSTEAFF.

The chain carries TRBV13 and TRBJ2-7; possibly TRBD2 for D (6 bases). V was trimmed by 1 base and J by 1 base, leaving 14 bases between them. The V gene's germline CDR1 is PRHDT and CDR2 FYEKMQ (reference sequence). The CDR3 runs to 16 residues. The CDR3 coding sequence is TGTGCCAGCAGCTTAGACGGGGGTCCTCCTTCCTACGAGCAGTACTTC. It codes for CASSLDGGPPSYEQYF.

This sequence joins TRBV7-2 and TRBJ1-5; 7 positions agree with TRBD1. Trimming cost V 0 bases and J 7 bases; bases outside gene matches: 3. In germline, CDR1 is SGHTA, CDR2 FQGNSA. This CDR3 contains 14 residues. The CDR3 protein is CASSLAGGRQPQHF. Written as DNA, the CDR3 is TGTGCCAGCAGCTTAGCAGGGGGCCGCCAGCCCCAGCATTTT.

The chain links TRBV15 to TRBJ1-5, with D perhaps TRBD1 (5 bases). Trimming stripped 0 bases from V and 3 bases from J, with 9 bases between. The CDR3 runs 15 residues. Germline V gives CDR1 LNHNV, CDR2 YYDKDF (reference sequence). This CDR3 is CATSRDGGDNQPQHF. CDR3 in DNA: TGTGCCACCAGCAGAGATGGGGGGGACAATCAGCCCCAGCATTTT.

V and J are TRBV10-1 and TRBJ2-1; 8 bases fit TRBD2. Germline trimming cut 2 bases from V and 9 bases from J; bases unmatched to any gene: 6. This CDR3 has 14 amino acids. CDR1 and CDR2 (germline): WNHNN, SYGVQD (reference sequence). CDR3 in DNA: TGCGCCAGCAGTGAGCTAGCGGGCCCCTTTGAGCAGTTCTTC. Translating it yields CASSELAGPFEQFF.

The rearrangement joins TRBV15 to TRBJ1-5, with a possible D match to TRBD1 (6 bases). Germline CDR1 is LNHNV and CDR2 is YYDKDF (reference sequence). CDR3 length: 15 residues. V was pared by 0 bases and J by 4 bases, with 10 bases between. The CDR3 is CATSRDLRGNQPQHF. In DNA form, the CDR3 reads TGTGCCACCAGCAGAGATCTCAGGGGAAATCAGCCCCAGCATTTT.

CDR3 residues: CASSFQGGPTSEQFF. In DNA, the CDR3 is TGTGCCAGCAGCTTTCAGGGGGGCCCGACAAGTGAGCAGTTCTTC. This chain uses TRBV11-2 with TRBJ2-1, with D perhaps matching TRBD1 (7 bases). V lost 3 bases, J lost 9 bases, and 18 bases lay in between. Germline-derived CDR1 and CDR2 are SGHAT and FQNNGV. The CDR3 has 15 residues.

The chain joins TRBV9 to TRBJ2-7; D is uncertain. This CDR3 comprises 13 residues. Germline CDR1 reads SGDLS; CDR2 reads YYNGEE. With 0 bases removed from V and 1 base from J, the gap between germline ends came to 5 bases. The DNA for the CDR3 is TGTGCCAGCAGCGTAGGGAGTTCCTACGAGCAGTACTTC. Protein: CASSVGSSYEQYF.

The chain uses TRBV5-4 and TRBJ2-7, with D maybe TRBD1 (5 bases). Trimming stripped 4 bases from V and 0 bases from J, with 11 bases between. There are 14 residues in the CDR3. Germline V gene data show CDR1 as SGHNT and CDR2 as YYREEE (reference sequence). This chain's CDR3 is CASSLVDSSYEQYF. CDR3 DNA: TGTGCCAGCAGCCTGGTAGACAGCTCCTACGAGCAGTACTTC.

On this clone: At one end, the junction sequence differs from germline, possibly due to a read error. The chain carries TRBV6-5 and TRBJ2-1; 7 bases are a match to TRBD2. Germline CDR1 and CDR2: MNHEY and SVGAGI. This CDR3 has 16 residues. This CDR3 is CASTYGAGRTHNEQFF. DNA of the CDR3: TGTGCCAGCACTTACGGAGCGGGGAGGACCCACAATGAGCAGTTCTTC.

The chain has TRBV4-2 and TRBJ2-1, with D possibly matching TRBD1 (5 bases). The CDR3 runs to 19 residues. Germline V lookup: CDR1 LGHNA, CDR2 YNFKEQ. Trimming stripped 1 base from V and 0 bases from J, with 19 bases between. The CDR3 sequence: CASSQVVATGRSSYNEQFF. The CDR3 bases are TGTGCCAGCAGCCAAGTCGTGGCAACAGGACGAAGCTCCTACAATGAGCAGTTCTTC.

J is TRBJ1-2 and V is TRBV5-1; D is possibly TRBD1 (5 bases). Germline V gives CDR1 SGHRS, CDR2 YFSETQ. This CDR3 is 14 amino acids long. Trimming removed 2 bases from V and 8 bases from J, with 16 bases in between. DNA of the CDR3: TGCGCCAGCAGCTTAAAGGGACTATCTGAAGGCTACACCTTC. This gives the protein CASSLKGLSEGYTF.

The V and J genes are TRBV6-5 and TRBJ1-6; 8 nucleotides agree with TRBD1. V was clipped by 6 bases and J by 7 bases; unmatched bases: 8. Per the germline V gene, CDR1 is MNHEY and CDR2 is SVGAGI. This CDR3 contains 15 residues. The CDR3 nucleotides are TGTGCCAGCAGCAGGAACAGGGGGGTCAATTCACCCCTCCACTTT. As protein: CASSRNRGVNSPLHF.

The CDR3 loop is CASSSGTGGFLGYTF. CDR3 coding DNA: TGTGCCAGCAGCTCGGGGACAGGGGGTTTCTTGGGCTACACCTTC. The V gene is TRBV5-4, the J gene TRBJ1-2, with TRBD1 matching 11 bases. The CDR3 is 15 residues long. Trimming took 3 bases from V and 8 from J; bases not matched to a gene: 9. Germline CDR1 SGHNT, CDR2 YYREEE (reference sequence).

The chain links TRBV10-1 to TRBJ2-7, with TRBD1 identical over 7 bases. Germline V gene lookup returns CDR1 WNHNN and CDR2 SYGVQD (reference sequence). Trimming cost V 9 bases and J 2 bases; bases outside gene matches: 16. CDR3 length equals 16 residues. The CDR3 here is CASSNLPGQRPYEQYF. The CDR3 coding sequence is TGCGCCAGTAGTAATCTACCGGGACAGCGTCCCTACGAGCAGTACTTC.